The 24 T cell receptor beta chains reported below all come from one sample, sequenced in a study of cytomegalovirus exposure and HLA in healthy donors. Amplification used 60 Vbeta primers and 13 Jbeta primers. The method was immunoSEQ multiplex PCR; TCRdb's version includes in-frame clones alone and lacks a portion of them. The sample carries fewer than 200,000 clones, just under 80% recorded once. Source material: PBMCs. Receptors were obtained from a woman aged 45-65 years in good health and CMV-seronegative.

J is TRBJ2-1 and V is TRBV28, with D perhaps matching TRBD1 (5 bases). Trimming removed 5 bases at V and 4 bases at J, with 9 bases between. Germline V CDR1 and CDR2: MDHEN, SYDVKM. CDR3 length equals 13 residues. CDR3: CASSPPGYNEQFF. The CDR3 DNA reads TGTGCCAGCAGTCCCCCAGGGTACAATGAGCAGTTCTTC.

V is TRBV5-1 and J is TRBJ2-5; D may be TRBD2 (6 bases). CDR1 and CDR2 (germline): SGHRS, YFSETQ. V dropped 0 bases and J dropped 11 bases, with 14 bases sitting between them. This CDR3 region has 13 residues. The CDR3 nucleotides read TGCGCCAGCAGCTTGGGAATAGCGGTTACTCAGTACTTC. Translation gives CASSLGIAVTQYF.

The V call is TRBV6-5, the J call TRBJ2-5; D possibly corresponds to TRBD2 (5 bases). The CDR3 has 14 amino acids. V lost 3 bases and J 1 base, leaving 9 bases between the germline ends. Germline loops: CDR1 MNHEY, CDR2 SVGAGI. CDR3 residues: CASSYGGGQETQYF. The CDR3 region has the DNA TGTGCCAGCAGTTATGGCGGAGGCCAAGAGACCCAGTACTTC.

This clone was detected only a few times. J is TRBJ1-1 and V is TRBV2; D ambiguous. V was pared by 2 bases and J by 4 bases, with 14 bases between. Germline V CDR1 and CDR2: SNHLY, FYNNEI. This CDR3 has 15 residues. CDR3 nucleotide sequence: TGTGCCAGCAGTGAATCTCTACCGATTGGCACTGAAGCTTTCTTT. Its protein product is CASSESLPIGTEAFF.

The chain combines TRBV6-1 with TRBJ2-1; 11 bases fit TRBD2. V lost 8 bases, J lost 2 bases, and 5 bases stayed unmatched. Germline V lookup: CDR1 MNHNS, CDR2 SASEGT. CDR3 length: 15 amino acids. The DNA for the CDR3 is TGTGCCAGCGCCAGTAGCGGGGGGGCCTACAATGAGCAGTTCTTC. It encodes CASASSGGAYNEQFF.

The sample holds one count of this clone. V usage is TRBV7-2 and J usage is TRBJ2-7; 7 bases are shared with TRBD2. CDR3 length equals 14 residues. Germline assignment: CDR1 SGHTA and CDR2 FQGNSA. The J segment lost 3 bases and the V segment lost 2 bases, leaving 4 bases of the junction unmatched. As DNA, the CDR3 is TGTGCCAGCAGCTTAAAACTAGCGTTCTACGAGCAGTACTTC. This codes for CASSLKLAFYEQYF. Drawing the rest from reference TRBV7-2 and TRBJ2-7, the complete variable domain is GAGVSQSPSNKVTEKGKDVELRCDPISGHTALYWYRQSLGQGLEFLIYFQGNSAPDKSGLPSDRFSAERTGGSVSTLTIQRTQQEDSAVYLCASSLKLAFYEQYFGPGTRLTVT.

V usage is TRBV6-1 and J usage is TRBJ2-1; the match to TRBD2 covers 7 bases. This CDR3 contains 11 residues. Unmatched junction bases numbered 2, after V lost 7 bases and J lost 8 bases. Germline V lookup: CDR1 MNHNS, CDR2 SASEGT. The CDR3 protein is CASMTSHEQFF. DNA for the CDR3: TGTGCCAGCATGACTAGCCATGAGCAGTTCTTC.

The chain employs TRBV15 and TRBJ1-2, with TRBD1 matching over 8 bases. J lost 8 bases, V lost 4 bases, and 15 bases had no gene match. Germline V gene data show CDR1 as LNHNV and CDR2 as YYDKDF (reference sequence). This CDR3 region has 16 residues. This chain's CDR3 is CATSTTGDRGGFGYTF. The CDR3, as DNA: TGTGCCACCAGCACGACAGGGGATAGGGGGGGATTCGGCTACACCTTC.

The CDR3 spells CASSLGGRGPGELFF. CDR3 coding DNA: TGTGCCAGCAGCCTTGGAGGGAGAGGGCCCGGGGAGCTGTTTTTT. This chain connects TRBV7-9 to TRBJ2-2; perhaps TRBD2 as D (6 bases). V was pared by 5 bases and J by 6 bases, with 16 bases between. This CDR3 comprises 15 residues. Germline CDR1 is SEHNR and CDR2 is FQNEAQ (reference sequence).

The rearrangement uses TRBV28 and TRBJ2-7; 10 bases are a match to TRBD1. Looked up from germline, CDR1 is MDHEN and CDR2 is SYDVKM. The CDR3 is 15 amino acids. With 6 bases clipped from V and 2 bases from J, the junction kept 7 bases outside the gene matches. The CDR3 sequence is CASRSTGTGAYEQYF. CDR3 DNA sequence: TGTGCCAGCAGATCGACCGGGACAGGGGCCTACGAGCAGTACTTC. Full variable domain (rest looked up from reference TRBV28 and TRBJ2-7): DVKVTQSSRYLVKRTGEKVFLECVQDMDHENMFWYRQDPGLGLRLIYFSYDVKMKEKGDIPEGYSVSREKKERFSLILESASTNQTSMYLCASRSTGTGAYEQYFGPGTRLTVT.

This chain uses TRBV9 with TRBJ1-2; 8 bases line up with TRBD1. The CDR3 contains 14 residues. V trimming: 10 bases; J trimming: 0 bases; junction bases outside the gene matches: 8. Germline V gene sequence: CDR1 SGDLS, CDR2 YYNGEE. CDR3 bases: TGTGCCGGACGACAGGGGCATACTAACTATGGCTACACCTTC. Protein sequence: CAGRQGHTNYGYTF.

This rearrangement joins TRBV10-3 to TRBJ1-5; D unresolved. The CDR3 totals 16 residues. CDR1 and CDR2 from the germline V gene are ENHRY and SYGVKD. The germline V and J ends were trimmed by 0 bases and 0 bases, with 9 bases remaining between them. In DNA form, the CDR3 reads TGTGCCATCAGTGAGTCCTTCACAGTTAGCAATCAGCCCCAGCATTTT. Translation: CAISESFTVSNQPQHF.

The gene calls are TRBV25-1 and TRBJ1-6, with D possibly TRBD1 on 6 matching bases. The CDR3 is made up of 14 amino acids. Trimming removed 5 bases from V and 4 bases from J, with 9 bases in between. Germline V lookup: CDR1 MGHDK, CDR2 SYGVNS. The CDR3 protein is CASSQGQYNSPLHF. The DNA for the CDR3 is TGTGCCAGCAGTCAAGGACAGTATAATTCACCCCTCCACTTT.

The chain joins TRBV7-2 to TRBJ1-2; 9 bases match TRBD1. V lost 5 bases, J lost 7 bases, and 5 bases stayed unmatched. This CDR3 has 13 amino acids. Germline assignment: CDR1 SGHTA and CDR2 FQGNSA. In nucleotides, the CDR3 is TGTGCCAGCAGCCGGACAGGGGTAGGTGGCTACACCTTC. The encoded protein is CASSRTGVGGYTF.

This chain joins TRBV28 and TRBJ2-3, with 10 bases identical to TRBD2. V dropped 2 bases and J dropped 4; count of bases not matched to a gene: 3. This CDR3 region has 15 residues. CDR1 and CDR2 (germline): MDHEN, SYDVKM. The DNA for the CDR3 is TGTGCCAGCAGTTTACCTAGCGGGAGCCCAGATACGCAGTATTTT. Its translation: CASSLPSGSPDTQYF. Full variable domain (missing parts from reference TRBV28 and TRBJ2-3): DVKVTQSSRYLVKRTGEKVFLECVQDMDHENMFWYRQDPGLGLRLIYFSYDVKMKEKGDIPEGYSVSREKKERFSLILESASTNQTSMYLCASSLPSGSPDTQYFGPGTRLTVL.

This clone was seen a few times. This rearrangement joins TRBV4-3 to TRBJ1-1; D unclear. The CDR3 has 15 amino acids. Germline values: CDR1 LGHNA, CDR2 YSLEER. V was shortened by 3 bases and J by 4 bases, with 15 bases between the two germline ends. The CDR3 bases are TGCGCCAGCAGCCAGCAGATTAGCCTGAGCACTGAAGCTTTCTTT. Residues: CASSQQISLSTEAFF.

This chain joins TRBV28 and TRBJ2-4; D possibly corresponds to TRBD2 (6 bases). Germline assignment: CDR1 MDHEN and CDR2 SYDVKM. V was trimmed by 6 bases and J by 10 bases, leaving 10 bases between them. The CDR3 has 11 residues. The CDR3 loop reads CASSTRGIQYF. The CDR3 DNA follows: TGTGCCAGCAGCACCCGGGGGATTCAGTACTTC.

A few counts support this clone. In DNA, the CDR3 is TGTGCCAGCAGCTTATCAGGCTCCTACGAGCAGTACTTC. Its translation is CASSLSGSYEQYF. The rearrangement uses TRBV7-6 and TRBJ2-7; no definite D call. The V gene lost 2 bases and the J gene lost 0 bases, with 5 bases spanning the gap. Germline V lookup: CDR1 SGHVS, CDR2 FNYEAQ. This CDR3 spans 13 amino acids.

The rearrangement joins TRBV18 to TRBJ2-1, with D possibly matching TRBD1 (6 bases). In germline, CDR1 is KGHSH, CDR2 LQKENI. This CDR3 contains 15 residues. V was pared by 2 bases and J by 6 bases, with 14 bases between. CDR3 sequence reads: CASSPIQGWVNEQFF. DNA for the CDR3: TGTGCCAGCTCACCAATACAGGGTTGGGTCAATGAGCAGTTCTTC.

The CDR3 DNA reads as TGTGCCTCGAACGGGGGGGGAGGCCCAAAAAACATTCAGTACTTC. Protein product: CASNGGGGPKNIQYF. The rearrangement links TRBV30 to TRBJ2-4; 8 bases line up with TRBD2. The CDR3 runs to 15 residues. Trimming cost V 7 bases and J 4 bases; bases outside gene matches: 12. Germline CDR1 reads GTSNPN; CDR2 reads SVGIG (reference sequence). Complete variable domain (other parts from reference TRBV30 and TRBJ2-4): SQTIHQWPATLVQPVGSPLSLECTVEGTSNPNLYWYRQAAGRGLQLLFYSVGIGQISSEVPQNLSASRPQDRQFILSSKKLLLSDSGFYLCASNGGGGPKNIQYFGAGTRLSVL.

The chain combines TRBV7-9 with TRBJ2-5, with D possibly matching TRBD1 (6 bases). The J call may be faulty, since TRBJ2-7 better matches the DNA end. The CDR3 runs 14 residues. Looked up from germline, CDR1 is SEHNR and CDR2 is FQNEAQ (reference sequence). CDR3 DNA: TGTGCCAGCAGCCAGGGGCGGCTGGGCTACGAGCAGTACTTC. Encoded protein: CASSQGRLGYEQYF.

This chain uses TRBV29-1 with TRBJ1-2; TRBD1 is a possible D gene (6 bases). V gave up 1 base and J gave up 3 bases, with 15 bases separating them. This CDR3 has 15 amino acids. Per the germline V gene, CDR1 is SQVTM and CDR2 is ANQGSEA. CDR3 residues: CSVEGTTDRYYGYTF. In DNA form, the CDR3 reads TGCAGCGTTGAAGGGACAACTGACAGGTACTATGGCTACACCTTC.

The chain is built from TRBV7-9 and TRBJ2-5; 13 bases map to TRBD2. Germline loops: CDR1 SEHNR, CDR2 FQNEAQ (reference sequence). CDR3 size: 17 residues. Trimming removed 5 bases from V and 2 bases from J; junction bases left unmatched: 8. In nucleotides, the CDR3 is TGTGCCAGCAGCCCCGGGACTAGCGGGGAAATTCAAGAGACCCAGTACTTC. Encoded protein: CASSPGTSGEIQETQYF.

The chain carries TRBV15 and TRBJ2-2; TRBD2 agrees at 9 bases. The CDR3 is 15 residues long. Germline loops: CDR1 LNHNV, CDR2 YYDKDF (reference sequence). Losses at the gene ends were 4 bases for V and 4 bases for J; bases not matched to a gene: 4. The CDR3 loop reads CATSTRREGTGELFF. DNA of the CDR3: TGTGCCACCAGCACTCGGCGGGAGGGCACCGGGGAGCTGTTTTTT.